The 30 T cell receptor beta chains reported below all come from one sample, sequenced in a study of shared clonotypes between healthy human individuals. Using immunoSEQ multiplex PCR, the repertoire was profiled, and TCRdb retains in-frame clones only, with some absent. The sample records approximately 940,000 clones, approximately 80% being singletons. Specimen: memory CD4+ T cells sorted from blood. The subset here: CD45RA-negative fraction. These receptor sequences come from a man between 18 and 29 years old in good health.

The J gene is TRBJ1-2, the V gene TRBV27, with TRBD1 matching 9 bases. The V gene end was trimmed by 6 bases and the J gene end by 0 bases; junction bases not matched to a gene: 2. CDR1 is MNHEY, CDR2 SMNVEV, per germline (reference sequence). CDR3 length: 14 amino acids. DNA for the CDR3: TGTGCCAGCAGCGGACAGGGGACTAACTATGGCTACACCTTC. Translating it yields CASSGQGTNYGYTF.

V is TRBV19 and J is TRBJ2-5; the D gene is possibly TRBD2 (6 bases). The CDR3 length is 13 residues. Deletions cut 6 bases from V and 1 base from J, with 9 bases between. The germline CDR1 and CDR2 sequences are LNHDA and SQIVND (reference sequence). Here the CDR3 reads CASSAGLQETQYF. DNA for the CDR3: TGTGCCAGTAGCGCGGGGCTCCAAGAGACCCAGTACTTC.

This chain links TRBV12-5 with TRBJ2-3; 7 bases are shared with TRBD2. The CDR3 runs to 14 residues. V was clipped by 7 bases and J by 0 bases; unmatched bases: 4. CDR1 is LGHNT, CDR2 FRNRAP, per germline. The CDR3 sequence is CASARSGSTDTQYF. The CDR3 bases are TGTGCTAGTGCCCGTAGCGGGAGCACAGATACGCAGTATTTT.

The V call is TRBV5-1, the J call TRBJ2-1, with D unresolved. This CDR3 is built from 17 residues. The V and J ends lost 0 bases and 0 bases respectively, with 13 bases between them. Germline-derived CDR1 and CDR2 are SGHRS and YFSETQ. The CDR3, as DNA: TGCGCCAGCAGCTTGGAATCGGCGGATAGCTCCTACAATGAGCAGTTCTTC. Translated: CASSLESADSSYNEQFF. Using reference TRBV5-1 and TRBJ2-1 for the parts outside the CDR3, the full variable domain is KAGVTQTPRYLIKTRGQQVTLSCSPISGHRSVSWYQQTPGQGLQFLFEYFSETQRNKGNFPGRFSGRQFSNSRSEMNVSTLELGDSALYLCASSLESADSSYNEQFFGPGTRLTVL.

CDR3 nucleotide sequence: TGTGCCAGCAGCTTAGGTCGGAGGAGCTTGTTGGGCACTGAAGCTTTCTTT. It specifies CASSLGRRSLLGTEAFF. The chain couples TRBV11-2 to TRBJ1-1, with no clear D. From germline, CDR1 is SGHAT and CDR2 FQNNGV. This CDR3 is built from 17 residues. The V end was cut by 1 base, the J end by 4 bases, with 19 bases between.

This rearrangement joins TRBV9 to TRBJ2-1; D is undetermined. Per germline, CDR1 SGDLS and CDR2 YYNGEE. Trimming pared 3 bases from V and 0 bases from J, leaving 13 bases between. The CDR3 runs to 16 residues. CDR3 in DNA: TGTGCCAGCAGCGCCCCACAGCCAGACTCCTACAATGAGCAGTTCTTC. Protein: CASSAPQPDSYNEQFF.

The chain uses TRBV2 and TRBJ1-1, with TRBD1 matching 7 bases. The ends lost 0 bases at V and 5 bases at J; junction bases unmatched: 3. The CDR3 has 14 amino acids. Germline V gene sequence: CDR1 SNHLY, CDR2 FYNNEI. DNA for the CDR3: TGTGCCAGCAGTGAAGCGCAGGGGGGTACTGAAGCTTTCTTT. Amino acid sequence: CASSEAQGGTEAFF.

The chain links TRBV13 to TRBJ2-5; no definite D call. Germline lookup yields CDR1 PRHDT and CDR2 FYEKMQ (reference sequence). The V and J ends lost 5 bases and 5 bases respectively, with 12 bases between them. The CDR3 spans 13 residues. Written as DNA, the CDR3 is TGTGCCAGCAGCATTAGAGTGAGTGAGACCCAGTACTTC. Amino acid sequence: CASSIRVSETQYF.

This clone occurred once. This rearrangement joins TRBV6-1 to TRBJ2-7; D not certain. The germline V gene has CDR1 MNHNS and CDR2 SASEGT. V was shortened by 10 bases and J by 4 bases, with 8 bases between the two germline ends. This CDR3 is built from 10 residues. CDR3 sequence reads: CATFGYEQYF. The CDR3 DNA sequence: TGTGCCACCTTCGGTTACGAGCAGTACTTC.

The chain couples TRBV5-6 to TRBJ1-1; 8 positions match TRBD1. V trimming: 4 bases; J trimming: 1 base; junction bases outside the gene matches: 6. This CDR3 spans 15 amino acids. The V gene's germline CDR1 is SGHDT and CDR2 YYEEEE. In nucleotides, the CDR3 is TGTGCCAGCAGCGATACCGGGACAGGGAACACTGAAGCTTTCTTT. Translating it yields CASSDTGTGNTEAFF.

The chain has TRBV28 and TRBJ2-6; tentative D call: TRBD2 (7 bases). The CDR3 spans 15 residues. CDR1 is MDHEN, CDR2 SYDVKM, per germline. The ends were cut back, 8 bases at V and 2 bases at J, with 13 bases in the middle. This chain's CDR3 is CASGSGGAGANVLTF. The CDR3 region has the DNA TGTGCCAGCGGTTCGGGGGGCGCTGGGGCCAACGTCCTGACTTTC.

Remarks on this clone: This specimen includes other DNA sequences encoding the same CDR3. The V and J genes are TRBV10-3 and TRBJ1-2, with 7 bases aligning to TRBD1. Trimming took 5 bases from V and 2 from J; bases not matched to a gene: 2. The germline CDR1 and CDR2 sequences are ENHRY and SYGVKD. The CDR3 runs 13 residues. The CDR3 sequence: CAISRDSNYGYTF. The CDR3, as DNA: TGTGCCATCAGTCGGGACAGCAACTATGGCTACACCTTC.

This clone occurred a few times. V gene TRBV10-2 combines with J gene TRBJ2-7; D might be TRBD1 or TRBD2, each matching 5 bases. This CDR3 is 14 amino acids long. V was trimmed by 1 base and J by 7 bases, leaving 14 bases between them. Looked up from germline, CDR1 is WSHSY and CDR2 is SAAADI. CDR3 coding DNA: TGCGCCAGCAGTGAGTGGGTGTCAGGGAGTGAGCAGTACTTC. Translating gives CASSEWVSGSEQYF.

V usage is TRBV6-5 and J usage is TRBJ2-7; D is ambiguous. Per germline, CDR1 MNHEY and CDR2 SVGAGI. V lost 7 bases to trimming and J lost 7 bases, with 11 bases between them. The CDR3 extends over 11 amino acids. DNA for the CDR3: TGTGCCAGCACCAACCTTCGAGAGCAGTACTTC. Its protein is CASTNLREQYF.

V is TRBV10-2 and J is TRBJ2-7, with D possibly TRBD2 on 6 matching bases. There are 13 residues in the CDR3. V was pared by 7 bases and J by 4 bases, with 14 bases between. Germline V gene sequence: CDR1 WSHSY, CDR2 SAAADI. CDR3 nucleotides: TGCGCCAGCACCAATCGGGAGCGGTACGAGCAGTACTTC. It specifies CASTNRERYEQYF.

This sequence joins TRBV5-1 and TRBJ1-4; D remains unclear. Germline V gene lookup returns CDR1 SGHRS and CDR2 YFSETQ. Between the trimmed V and J ends, which lost 1 base and 4 bases, there was a span of 11 bases. This CDR3 is built from 15 residues. The CDR3 here is CASSLLPGYNEKLFF. The CDR3 DNA follows: TGCGCCAGCAGCTTGTTGCCAGGTTATAATGAAAAACTGTTTTTT.

The V call is TRBV5-1, the J call TRBJ1-5; D not certain. This CDR3 comprises 14 residues. Trimming cost V 4 bases and J 9 bases, with 17 bases left between them. Per the germline V gene, CDR1 is SGHRS and CDR2 is YFSETQ. The CDR3 spells CASSEEGLRGPQHF. In DNA, the CDR3 is TGCGCCAGCAGCGAGGAGGGCCTACGGGGGCCCCAGCATTTT.

This chain joins TRBV7-2 and TRBJ2-7; TRBD2 agrees at 10 bases. J was trimmed by 0 bases and V by 4 bases; bases with no gene match: 15. The CDR3 totals 19 residues. Per the germline V gene, CDR1 is SGHTA and CDR2 is FQGNSA. CDR3 sequence reads: CASSSRLAGLKLSSYEQYF. Here the CDR3 DNA reads TGTGCCAGCAGCTCCAGACTAGCGGGCCTAAAACTGAGCTCCTACGAGCAGTACTTC.

J is TRBJ2-2 and V is TRBV30; 7 bases are a match to TRBD2. The germline gives CDR1 GTSNPN, CDR2 SVGIG (reference sequence). J was trimmed by 5 bases and V by 0 bases; bases with no gene match: 15. CDR3 length: 18 amino acids. CDR3 loop: CAWSVLLPAGVRTGELFF. CDR3 DNA sequence: TGTGCCTGGAGTGTACTGCTACCGGCGGGAGTGAGGACCGGGGAGCTGTTTTTT. The entire variable domain, with the rest obtained from reference TRBV30 and TRBJ2-2, is as follows: SQTIHQWPATLVQPVGSPLSLECTVEGTSNPNLYWYRQAAGRGLQLLFYSVGIGQISSEVPQNLSASRPQDRQFILSSKKLLLSDSGFYLCAWSVLLPAGVRTGELFFGEGSRLTVL.

J is TRBJ2-2 and V is TRBV10-3, with TRBD2 matching over 10 bases. V was clipped by 11 bases and J by 7 bases; unmatched bases: 10. CDR3 length equals 14 residues. Germline V gene lookup returns CDR1 ENHRY and CDR2 SYGVKD. CDR3 coding DNA: TGTGCCCCGGGTAGCGGGAGGATAAACGGGGAGCTGTTTTTT. Residues: CAPGSGRINGELFF.

In its sample, this clone was seen a few times. Additional DNA sequences in this sample encode the identical CDR3. V usage is TRBV5-1 and J usage is TRBJ2-3; maybe TRBD2 (5 bases). The CDR3 runs 14 residues. V was clipped by 0 bases and J by 1 base, with 6 bases between them. Germline values: CDR1 SGHRS, CDR2 YFSETQ. CDR3 nucleotide sequence: TGCGCCAGCAGCTTGGGGGGAGGCACAGATACGCAGTATTTT. This codes for CASSLGGGTDTQYF. The full variable domain, completed using reference TRBV5-1 and TRBJ2-3, is KAGVTQTPRYLIKTRGQQVTLSCSPISGHRSVSWYQQTPGQGLQFLFEYFSETQRNKGNFPGRFSGRQFSNSRSEMNVSTLELGDSALYLCASSLGGGTDTQYFGPGTRLTVL.

Note on this clone: Other DNA sequences within the sample encode an identical CDR3. The chain combines TRBV5-1 with TRBJ2-5, with unresolved D. Deletions cut 4 bases from V and 2 bases from J, with 9 bases between. The CDR3 extends over 13 amino acids. The germline V gene encodes CDR1 SGHRS and CDR2 YFSETQ. The CDR3 nucleotides read TGCGCCAGCAGCCGTGGGATTCAAGAGACCCAGTACTTC. Its translation: CASSRGIQETQYF.

This clone has at least ten counts. The chain is built from TRBV30 and TRBJ1-2; TRBD1 is a possible D gene (5 bases). Germline V gives CDR1 GTSNPN, CDR2 SVGIG (reference sequence). Trimming cost V 0 bases and J 7 bases, with 15 bases left between them. CDR3 length: 14 residues. The CDR3 protein is CAWSVRPGGPGYTF. CDR3 in DNA: TGTGCCTGGAGTGTACGTCCGGGGGGTCCTGGCTACACCTTC.

J is TRBJ2-4 and V is TRBV6-6; a weak D match, TRBD1 (8 bases). Germline V gene sequence: CDR1 MNHNY, CDR2 SVGAGI (reference sequence). V was clipped by 5 bases and J by 6 bases, with 14 bases between them. This CDR3 has 14 amino acids. The CDR3 here is CASSDNRGGNIQYF. CDR3 nucleotide sequence: TGTGCCAGCAGTGACAACAGGGGGGGAAACATTCAGTACTTC.

This clone turned up a few times. The J gene is TRBJ2-1, the V gene TRBV27, with TRBD2 matching over 8 bases. This CDR3 spans 13 amino acids. After removal of 6 bases from V and 8 bases from J, the junction contained 6 bases not matched to a gene. CDR1 and CDR2 from the germline V gene are MNHEY and SMNVEV (reference sequence). The CDR3 reads CASRPSGPYEQFF. The DNA for the CDR3 is TGTGCCAGCAGACCTAGCGGGCCTTATGAGCAGTTCTTC.

This clone was detected once. V is TRBV5-1 and J is TRBJ2-3; D not certain. V gave up 5 bases and J gave up 2 bases, with 12 bases separating them. Looked up from germline, CDR1 is SGHRS and CDR2 is YFSETQ. The CDR3 covers 14 residues. CDR3 bases: TGCGCCAGCAGACCCAGAGAATTCACAGATACGCAGTATTTT. This translates into CASRPREFTDTQYF.

Only one count was recorded for this clone. The J gene is TRBJ2-7, the V gene TRBV6-6; D uncertain. Germline loops: CDR1 MNHNY, CDR2 SVGAGI (reference sequence). V was cut by 8 bases and J by 2 bases, with 22 bases left in between. This CDR3 spans 16 amino acids. The CDR3 sequence is CASRHPSGRSPYEQYF. CDR3 coding DNA: TGTGCCAGCCGCCATCCGAGTGGCCGGAGCCCCTACGAGCAGTACTTC.

A single count supports this clone. V and J are TRBV29-1 and TRBJ2-7, with D perhaps TRBD1 (5 bases). The CDR3 contains 13 residues. Germline lookup yields CDR1 SQVTM and CDR2 ANQGSEA. V dropped 4 bases and J dropped 3 bases, with 13 bases sitting between them. In DNA form, the CDR3 reads TGCAGCGTTGTACCCGTAGGGGACTACGAGCAGTACTTC. It codes for CSVVPVGDYEQYF.

The J gene is TRBJ2-3, the V gene TRBV5-1; 9 positions match TRBD2. CDR3 length equals 16 residues. In germline, CDR1 is SGHRS, CDR2 YFSETQ. V lost 6 bases, J lost 2 bases, and 10 bases stayed unmatched. The CDR3 nucleotides read TGCGCCAGCACCCTAAAGACTAGCGGCAACACAGATACGCAGTATTTT. Its translation is CASTLKTSGNTDTQYF.

This clone was counted between two and nine times. V usage is TRBV25-1 and J usage is TRBJ2-7; no clear D gene. The V gene's germline CDR1 is MGHDK and CDR2 SYGVNS. CDR3 length equals 11 residues. V lost 4 bases to trimming and J lost 7 bases, with 8 bases between them. Here the CDR3 DNA reads TGTGCCAGCAGTGGGATCGGTGAGCAGTACTTC. Translated, it gives CASSGIGEQYF.